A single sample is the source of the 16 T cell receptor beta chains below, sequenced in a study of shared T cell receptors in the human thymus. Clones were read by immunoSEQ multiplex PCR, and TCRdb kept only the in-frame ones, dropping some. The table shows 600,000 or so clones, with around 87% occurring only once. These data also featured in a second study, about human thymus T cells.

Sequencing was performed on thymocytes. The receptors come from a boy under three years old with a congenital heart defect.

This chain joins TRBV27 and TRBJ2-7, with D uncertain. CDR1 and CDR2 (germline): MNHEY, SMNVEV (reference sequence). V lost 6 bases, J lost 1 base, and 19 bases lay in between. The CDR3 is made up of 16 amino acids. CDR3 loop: CASSLNPSTGSYEQYF. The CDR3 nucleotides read TGTGCCAGCAGCCTTAACCCCTCCACTGGTTCCTACGAGCAGTACTTC.

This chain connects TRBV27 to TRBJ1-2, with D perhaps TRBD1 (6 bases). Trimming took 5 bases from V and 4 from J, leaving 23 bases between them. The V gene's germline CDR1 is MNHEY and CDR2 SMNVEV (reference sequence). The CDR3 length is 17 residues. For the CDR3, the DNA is TGTGCCAGCAGTCCGTCATTAACCGCAGGGGTCTTCTATGGCTACACCTTC. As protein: CASSPSLTAGVFYGYTF.

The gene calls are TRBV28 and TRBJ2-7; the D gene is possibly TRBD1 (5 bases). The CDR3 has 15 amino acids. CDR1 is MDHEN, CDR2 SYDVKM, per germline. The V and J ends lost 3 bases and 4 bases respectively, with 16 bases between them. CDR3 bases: TGTGCCAGCAGTTTTAAGGGGCTGGCAGAGTACGAGCAGTACTTC. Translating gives CASSFKGLAEYEQYF.

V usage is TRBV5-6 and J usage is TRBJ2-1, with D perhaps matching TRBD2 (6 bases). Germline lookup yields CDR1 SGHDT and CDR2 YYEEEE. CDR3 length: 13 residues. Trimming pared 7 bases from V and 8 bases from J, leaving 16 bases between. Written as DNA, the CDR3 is TGTGCCAGCTTTAGGGCGGGAAGGGATGAGCAGTTCTTC. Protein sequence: CASFRAGRDEQFF.

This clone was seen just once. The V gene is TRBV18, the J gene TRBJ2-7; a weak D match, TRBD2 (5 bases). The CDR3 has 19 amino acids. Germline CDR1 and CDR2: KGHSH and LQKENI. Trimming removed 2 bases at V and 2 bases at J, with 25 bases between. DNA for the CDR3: TGTGCCAGCTCACCAATCGGGGTTGGTTCGTTTTTTAGCACCTACGAGCAGTACTTC. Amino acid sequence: CASSPIGVGSFFSTYEQYF.

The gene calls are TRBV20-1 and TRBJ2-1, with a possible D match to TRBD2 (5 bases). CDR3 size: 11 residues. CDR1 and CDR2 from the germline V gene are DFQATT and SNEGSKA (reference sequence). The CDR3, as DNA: TGCGGAGGTTGGCAGGAGTTTGAGCAGTTCTTC. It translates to CGGWQEFEQFF.

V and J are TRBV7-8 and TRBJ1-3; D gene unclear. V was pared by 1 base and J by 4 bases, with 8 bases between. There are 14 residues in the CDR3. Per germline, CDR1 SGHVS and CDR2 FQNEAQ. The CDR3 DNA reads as TGTGCCAGCAGCTTAGGTGAACAGGGAAACACCATATATTTT. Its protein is CASSLGEQGNTIYF.

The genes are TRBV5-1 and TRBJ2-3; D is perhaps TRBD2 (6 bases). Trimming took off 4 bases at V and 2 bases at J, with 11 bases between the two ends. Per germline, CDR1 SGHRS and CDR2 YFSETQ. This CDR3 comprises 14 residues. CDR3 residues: CASSPRDSTDTQYF. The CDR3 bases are TGCGCCAGCAGCCCCCGGGACTCCACAGATACGCAGTATTTT.

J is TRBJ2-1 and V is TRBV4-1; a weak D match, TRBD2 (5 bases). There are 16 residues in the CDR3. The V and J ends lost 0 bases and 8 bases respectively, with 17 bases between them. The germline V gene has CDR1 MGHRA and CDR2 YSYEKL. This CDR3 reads CASSQETIDYGHEQFF. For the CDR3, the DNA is TGCGCCAGCAGCCAAGAAACAATAGACTACGGGCATGAGCAGTTCTTC.

Here the CDR3 reads CASSVRDRVKNTEAFF. For the CDR3, the DNA is TGTGCCAGCAGCGTCCGGGACAGGGTAAAGAACACTGAAGCTTTCTTT. The V and J genes are TRBV7-4 and TRBJ1-1, with 9 nucleotides matching TRBD1. This CDR3 region has 16 residues. V gave up 5 bases and J gave up 1 base; unmatched junction bases: 8. Germline CDR1 SGHVT, CDR2 SQSDAQ.

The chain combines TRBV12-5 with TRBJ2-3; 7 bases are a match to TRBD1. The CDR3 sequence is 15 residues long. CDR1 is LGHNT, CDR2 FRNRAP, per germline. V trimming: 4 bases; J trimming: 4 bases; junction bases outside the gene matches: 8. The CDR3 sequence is CASGSMTGMADTQYF. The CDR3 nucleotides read TGTGCTAGTGGTTCGATGACAGGGATGGCAGATACGCAGTATTTT.

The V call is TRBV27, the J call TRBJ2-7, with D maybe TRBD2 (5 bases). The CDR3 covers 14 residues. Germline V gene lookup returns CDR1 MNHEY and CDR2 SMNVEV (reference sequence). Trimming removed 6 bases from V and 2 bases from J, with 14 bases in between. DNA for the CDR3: TGTGCCAGCAGACCACTAGGCCCCCCCTACGAGCAGTACTTC. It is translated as CASRPLGPPYEQYF.

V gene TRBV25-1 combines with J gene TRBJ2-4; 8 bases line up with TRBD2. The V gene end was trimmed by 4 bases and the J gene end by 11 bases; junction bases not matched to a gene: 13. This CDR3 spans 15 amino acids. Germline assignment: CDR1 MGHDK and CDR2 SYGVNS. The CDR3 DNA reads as TGTGCCAGCAGTGGCCCGGGACTAGAAAACAACCTTCAGTACTTC. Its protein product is CASSGPGLENNLQYF. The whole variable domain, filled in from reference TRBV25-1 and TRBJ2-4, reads EADIYQTPRYLVIGTGKKITLECSQTMGHDKMYWYQQDPGMELHLIHYSYGVNSTEKGDLSSESTVSRIRTEHFPLTLESARPSHTSQYLCASSGPGLENNLQYFGAGTRLSVL.

The CDR3 sequence: CASSYLLQGVTEAFF. CDR3 in DNA: TGTGCCAGCAGTTACCTGTTGCAGGGTGTTACTGAAGCTTTCTTT. The V and J genes are TRBV6-6 and TRBJ1-1, with D possibly TRBD1 on 5 matching bases. Trimming removed 2 bases from V and 5 bases from J, with 15 bases in between. This CDR3 is built from 15 residues. In germline, CDR1 is MNHNY, CDR2 SVGAGI (reference sequence).

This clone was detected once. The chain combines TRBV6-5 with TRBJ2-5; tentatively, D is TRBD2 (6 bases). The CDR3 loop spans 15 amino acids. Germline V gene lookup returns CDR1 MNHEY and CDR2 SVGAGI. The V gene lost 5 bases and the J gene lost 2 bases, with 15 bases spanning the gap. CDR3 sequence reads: CASSGRGTVQETQYF. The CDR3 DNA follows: TGTGCCAGCAGTGGTCGGGGGACGGTACAAGAGACCCAGTACTTC.

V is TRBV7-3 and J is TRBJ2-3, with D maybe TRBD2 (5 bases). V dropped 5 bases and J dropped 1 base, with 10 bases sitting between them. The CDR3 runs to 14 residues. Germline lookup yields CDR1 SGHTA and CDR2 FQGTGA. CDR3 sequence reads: CASSPVGGTDTQYF. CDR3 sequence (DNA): TGTGCCAGCAGCCCCGTCGGGGGCACAGATACGCAGTATTTT.